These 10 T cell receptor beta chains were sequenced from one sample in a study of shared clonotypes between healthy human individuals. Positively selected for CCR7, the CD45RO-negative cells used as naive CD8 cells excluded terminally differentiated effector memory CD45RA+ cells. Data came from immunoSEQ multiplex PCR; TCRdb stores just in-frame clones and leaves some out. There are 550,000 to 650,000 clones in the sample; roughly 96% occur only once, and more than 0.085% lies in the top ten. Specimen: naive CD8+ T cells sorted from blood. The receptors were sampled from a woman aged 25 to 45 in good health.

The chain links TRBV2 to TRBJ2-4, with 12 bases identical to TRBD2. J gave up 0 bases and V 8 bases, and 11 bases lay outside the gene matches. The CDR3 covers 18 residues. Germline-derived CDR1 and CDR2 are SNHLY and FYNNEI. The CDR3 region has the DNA TGTGCCAGCCGCTCGACTAGCGGGAGCTACCTAGCCAAAAACATTCAGTACTTC. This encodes CASRSTSGSYLAKNIQYF.

The DNA of the CDR3 is TGTGCCAGCAGTGAAACGGGAGGGTGGGATACGCAGTATTTT. This sequence encodes CASSETGGWDTQYF. This chain uses TRBV6-1 with TRBJ2-3; 8 bases agree with TRBD2. CDR1 and CDR2 from the germline V gene are MNHNS and SASEGT. Losses at the gene ends were 2 bases for V and 6 bases for J; bases not matched to a gene: 4. This CDR3 is 14 amino acids long.

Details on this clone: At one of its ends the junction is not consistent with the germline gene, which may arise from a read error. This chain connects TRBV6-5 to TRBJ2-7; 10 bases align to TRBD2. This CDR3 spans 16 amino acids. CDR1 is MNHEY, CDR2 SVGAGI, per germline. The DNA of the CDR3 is TGTGCCAGCAGGTACTCCTCTAGCGGGAGTCCCTACGAGCAGTACTTC. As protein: CASRYSSSGSPYEQYF.

The CDR3 here is CASSQAGGGYEQYF. In DNA, the CDR3 is TGTGCCAGCAGCCAGGCAGGGGGCGGCTACGAGCAGTACTTC. The V and J genes are TRBV6-5 and TRBJ2-5; 8 nucleotides align to TRBD1. The J call is uncertain, as TRBJ2-7 better fits the DNA end. CDR1 is MNHEY, CDR2 SVGAGI, per germline. The CDR3 consists of 14 residues.

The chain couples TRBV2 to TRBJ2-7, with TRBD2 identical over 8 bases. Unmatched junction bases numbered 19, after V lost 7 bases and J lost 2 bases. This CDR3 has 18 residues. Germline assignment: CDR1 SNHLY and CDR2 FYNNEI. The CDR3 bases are TGTGCCAGCATCCCAAGGGTGGGTAGCGGGGACGCTGCCTACGAGCAGTACTTC. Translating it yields CASIPRVGSGDAAYEQYF.

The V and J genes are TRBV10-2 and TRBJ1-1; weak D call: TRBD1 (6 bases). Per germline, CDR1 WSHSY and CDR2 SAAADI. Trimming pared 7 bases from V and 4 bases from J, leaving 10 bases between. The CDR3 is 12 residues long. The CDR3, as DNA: TGCGCCAGCAATTCAGGGGTCACTGAAGCTTTCTTT. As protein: CASNSGVTEAFF.

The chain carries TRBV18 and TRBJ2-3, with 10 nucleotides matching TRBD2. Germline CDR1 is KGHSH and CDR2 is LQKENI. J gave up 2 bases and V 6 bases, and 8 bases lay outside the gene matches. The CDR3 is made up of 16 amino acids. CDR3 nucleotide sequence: TGTGCCAGCTCCGCACTAGCGGGGAGATCCACAGATACGCAGTATTTT. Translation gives CASSALAGRSTDTQYF. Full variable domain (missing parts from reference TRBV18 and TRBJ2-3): NAGVMQNPRHLVRRRGQEARLRCSPMKGHSHVYWYRQLPEEGLKFMVYLQKENIIDESGMPKERFSAEFPKEGPSILRIQQVVRGDSAAYFCASSALAGRSTDTQYFGPGTRLTVL.

DNA for the CDR3: TGTGCCAGCAGTTTGAGTCCGGGGGACCTTAACTATGGCTACACCTTC. It codes for CASSLSPGDLNYGYTF. The chain couples TRBV28 to TRBJ1-2; maybe TRBD1 (5 bases). This CDR3 spans 16 amino acids. Germline lookup yields CDR1 MDHEN and CDR2 SYDVKM. Trimming took off 3 bases at V and 1 base at J, with 15 bases between the two ends.

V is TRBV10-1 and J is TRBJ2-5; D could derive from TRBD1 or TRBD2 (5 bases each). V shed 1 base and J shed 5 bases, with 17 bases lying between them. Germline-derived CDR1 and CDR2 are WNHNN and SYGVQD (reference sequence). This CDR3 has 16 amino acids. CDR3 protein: CASSEFNEGRAETQYF. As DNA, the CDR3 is TGCGCCAGCAGTGAGTTTAACGAGGGGCGGGCGGAGACCCAGTACTTC.

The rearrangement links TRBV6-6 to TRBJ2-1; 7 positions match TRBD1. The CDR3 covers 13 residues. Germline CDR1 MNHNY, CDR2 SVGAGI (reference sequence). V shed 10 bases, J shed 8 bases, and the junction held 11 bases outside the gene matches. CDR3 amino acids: CATDDLGGDEQFF. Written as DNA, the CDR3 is TGTGCCACCGACGACCTAGGGGGCGATGAGCAGTTCTTC.